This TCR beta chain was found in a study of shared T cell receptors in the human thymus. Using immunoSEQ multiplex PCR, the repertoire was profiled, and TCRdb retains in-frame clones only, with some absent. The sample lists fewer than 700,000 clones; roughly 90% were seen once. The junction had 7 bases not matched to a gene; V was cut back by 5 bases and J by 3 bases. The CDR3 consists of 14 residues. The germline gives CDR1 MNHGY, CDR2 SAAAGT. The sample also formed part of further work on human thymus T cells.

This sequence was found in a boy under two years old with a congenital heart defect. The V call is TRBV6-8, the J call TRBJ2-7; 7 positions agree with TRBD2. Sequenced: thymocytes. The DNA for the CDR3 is TGTGCCAGCAGTCCCGGGACTATTCACTACGAGCAGTACTTC. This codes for CASSPGTIHYEQYF.